This T cell receptor (beta chain) was found in a study of PD-L1 blockade in urothelial cancer. The table lists this clone with many counts. The germline gives CDR1 LGHNA, CDR2 YNFKEQ. The CDR3 runs 15 residues. V was trimmed by 0 bases and J by 2 bases, leaving 9 bases between them. Time point defined: pretreatment peripheral blood. Produced via immunoSEQ multiplex PCR; TCRdb's table is partial and in-frame only. The sample yields tens of thousands of clones, around four fifths seen once. The rearrangement joins TRBV4-2 to TRBJ2-3; D is unresolved. This TCR derives from a middle-aged man with urothelial cancer. Material: PBMCs, obtained around atezolizumab (anti-PD-L1) treatment. The CDR3 sequence: CASSQEAFLTDTQYF. CDR3 sequence (DNA): TGTGCCAGCAGCCAAGAAGCCTTCCTCACAGATACGCAGTATTTT.